This is a list of T cell receptor beta chains from one sample in a study of tumor and adjacent non-tumor tissue in lung cancer. TCRdb re-analysed the multiplex PCR reads in MiXCR, keeping a single row per CDR3 protein. The table lists about 70,000 distinct CDR3 sequences, more than 70% of them singletons. The sample was lung tumor tissue. The origin of the receptors is a man in his fifties or sixties with non-small cell lung cancer. Both conserved end residues are part of each CDR3. D genes are given only for firm matches. Clone sizes are given selectively: once, few, many, or a class where the clone is expanded.

size: many
D: TRBD2
length: 15
V: TRBV5-4
J: TRBJ2-1
CDR3: CASSQEREAYNEQFF
DNA: TGTGCCAGCAGCCAGGAGCGGGAGGCCTACAATGAGCAGTTCTTC

size: -
D: TRBD2
length: 14
V: TRBV28
J: TRBJ2-3
CDR3: CASSFLAGRDTQYF
DNA: TGTGCCAGCAGCTTCCTAGCGGGCAGAGATACGCAGTATTTT

size: -
D: TRBD1
length: 17
V: TRBV20-1
J: TRBJ1-5
CDR3: CSVGRQTGTYSNQPQHF
DNA: TGCAGTGTTGGCCGCCAGACAGGGACCTATAGCAATCAGCCCCAGCATTTT

size: once
D: -
length: 13
V: TRBV11-3
J: TRBJ2-3
CDR3: CASGIVPQDTQYF
DNA: TGTGCCAGCGGCATAGTCCCCCAAGATACGCAATATTTT

size: -
D: -
length: 13
V: TRBV20-1
J: TRBJ2-2
CDR3: CSARGDIGTGAVF
DNA: TGCAGTGCTAGAGGGGACATTGGGACCGGAGCTGTTTTT

size: -
D: -
length: 18
V: TRBV6-2/TRBV6-3
J: TRBJ2-4
CDR3: CTSSARDGGRVAKNIQYF
DNA: TGTACCAGCAGTGCCCGGGACGGCGGGCGCGTTGCCAAAAACATTCAGTACTTC

size: -
D: TRBD2
length: 14
V: TRBV6-1
J: TRBJ2-1
CDR3: CTSFSSAGYNEQFF
DNA: TGTACCAGCTTCTCCTCAGCGGGGTACAATGAGCAGTTCTTC

size: medium-sized
D: TRBD2
length: 16
V: TRBV29-1
J: TRBJ2-3
CDR3: CSVEPPLAGLADTQYF
DNA: TGCAGCGTAGAGCCTCCTCTAGCGGGACTGGCAGATACGCAGTATTTT

size: once
D: -
length: 15
V: TRBV29-1
J: TRBJ2-5
CDR3: CSVGRHLASQETQYF
DNA: TGCAGCGTTGGTAGGCATTTAGCGAGCCAAGAGACCCAGTACTTC

size: -
D: -
length: 17
V: TRBV12-3/TRBV12-4
J: TRBJ1-4
CDR3: CASSLLSWWGLPEKLYF
DNA: TGTGCCAGCAGTTTACTTAGTTGGTGGGGCCTTCCAGAAAAACTGTATTTT

size: -
D: -
length: 18
V: TRBV25-1
J: TRBJ2-3
CDR3: CVSSELKGGGSSTDTQYF
DNA: TGTGTCAGCAGTGAATTGAAGGGAGGAGGATCTAGCACAGATACGCAGTATTTT

size: -
D: TRBD2
length: 14
V: TRBV29-1
J: TRBJ2-1
CDR3: CSIVLAGVQNEQFF
DNA: TGCAGCATTGTTTTAGCGGGAGTTCAGAATGAGCAGTTCTTC

size: -
D: -
length: 13
V: TRBV6-2/TRBV6-3
J: TRBJ2-1
CDR3: CASIYSQEGEQFF
DNA: TGTGCCAGCATTTACTCGCAGGAAGGGGAGCAGTTCTTC

size: -
D: TRBD2
length: 14
V: TRBV12-3/TRBV12-4
J: TRBJ2-7
CDR3: CVSRPTSGSNEQYF
DNA: TGTGTCAGCAGACCGACTAGCGGGAGTAACGAGCAGTACTTC

size: -
D: -
length: 18
V: TRBV11-2
J: TRBJ2-1
CDR3: CASSLAFRAEGSYNEQFF
DNA: TGTGCCAGCAGCTTAGCGTTTCGAGCGGAGGGCTCCTACAATGAGCAGTTCTTC

size: -
D: TRBD1
length: 18
V: TRBV28
J: TRBJ2-2
CDR3: CGSSLSSRDRGITGELFF
DNA: TGTGGCAGCAGCCTAAGCTCAAGGGACAGGGGTATCACCGGGGAGCTGTTTTTT

size: -
D: TRBD2
length: 15
V: TRBV20-1
J: TRBJ2-7
CDR3: CSAAGTNGASYEQYF
DNA: TGCAGTGCCGCCGGGACTAACGGGGCCTCGTACGAGCAGTACTTC

size: -
D: -
length: 15
V: TRBV20-1
J: TRBJ2-6
CDR3: CSARNPAVGANVLTF
DNA: TGCAGTGCTAGAAATCCGGCAGTTGGGGCCAATGTCCTGACTTTC

size: -
D: TRBD1
length: 13
V: TRBV2
J: TRBJ2-3
CDR3: CARAETGTDTQFF
DNA: TGTGCCAGAGCAGAGACAGGGACAGATACGCAGTTTTTT

size: -
D: TRBD2
length: 16
V: TRBV11-1
J: TRBJ2-1
CDR3: CASSLVSGIGHNEQFF
DNA: TGTGCCAGCAGTTTAGTGAGCGGGATCGGGCACAATGAGCAGTTCTTC

size: -
D: TRBD1
length: 17
V: TRBV20-1
J: TRBJ1-5
CDR3: CSASHQTGTYSNQPQHF
DNA: TGCAGTGCTAGTCACCAGACAGGGACCTATAGCAATCAGCCCCAGCATTTT

size: once
D: TRBD1
length: 14
V: TRBV5-4
J: TRBJ1-1
CDR3: CASRWGQGDTEAFF
DNA: TGTGCCAGCAGGTGGGGACAGGGGGACACTGAAGCTTTCTTT

size: -
D: -
length: 14
V: TRBV6-1
J: TRBJ2-6
CDR3: CVSSDNTGANVLSF
DNA: TGTGTCAGCAGTGACAACACTGGGGCCAACGTCCTGAGTTTC

size: -
D: -
length: 14
V: TRBV29-1
J: TRBJ1-1
CDR3: CSEQTVGEKTEALF
DNA: TGCAGCGAACAGACAGTTGGGGAAAAAACTGAGGCTTTATTT

size: -
D: -
length: 16
V: TRBV29-1
J: TRBJ2-1
CDR3: CMVVFWGSVGRSEQFF
DNA: TGCATGGTTGTCTTCTGGGGGTCGGTGGGACGGAGTGAGCAGTTCTTC

size: many
D: -
length: 14
V: TRBV11-2
J: TRBJ2-3
CDR3: CASSRGPDTDTQYF
DNA: TGTGCCAGTAGCAGGGGTCCAGACACAGATACGCAGTATTTT

size: -
D: -
length: 14
V: TRBV29-1
J: TRBJ2-2
CDR3: CSAYPRVGGGDLSF
DNA: TGCAGCGCCTACCCCAGGGTCGGTGGCGGGGACCTGTCTTTT

size: -
D: -
length: 14
V: TRBV11-3
J: TRBJ2-3
CDR3: CASSLHKSTDTQYF
DNA: TGTGCCAGCAGCTTGCATAAGTCCACAGATACGCAGTATTTT

size: -
D: -
length: 14
V: TRBV7-9
J: TRBJ2-5
CDR3: CASSTWVLKETQYF
DNA: TGTGCCAGCAGCACCTGGGTTCTTAAAGAGACCCAGTACTTC

size: -
D: TRBD2
length: 16
V: TRBV20-1
J: TRBJ2-3
CDR3: CSASVILAEWTDTQQF
DNA: TGCAGTGCCTCGGTGATACTAGCGGAATGGACAGATACGCAGCAATTT